This T cell receptor beta chain was documented in a study of CDR3 diversity in severe acne. This clonotype came up a few times. TCRdb independently ran MiXCR on the PCR reads; one entry per CDR3 protein. The sample lists around 100,000 distinct CDR3 sequences; about half were seen once. V was clipped by 6 bases and J by 2 bases, with 10 bases between them. The CDR3 extends over 13 amino acids. Germline loops: CDR1 ENHRY, CDR2 SYGVKD. This clonotype was obtained from a male donor with acne. Source material: blood. The chain couples TRBV10-3 to TRBJ2-5; D unclear. The CDR3 sequence: CAISPGLQETQYF. The DNA of the CDR3 is TGTGCCATCAGCCCGGGCCTTCAAGAGACCCAGTACTTC.